The 8 T cell receptor beta chains below all came from one sample that was sequenced in a study of regulatory T cells in long-lasting Graves disease. The time point is: persistent/refractory GD, antithyroid drugs over 5 years with positive TRAb. Construction of the TCR library relied on RNA isolated from PBMCs. TCR beta libraries were built with iRepertoire HTBI primers and Arm-PCR of CDR3 regions. A single record per CDR3 protein comes from TCRdb applying MiXCR to the multiplex PCR reads. The repertoire has some 420,000 distinct CDR3 sequences, approximately 23% of them found once; the top ten carry about 12%. The material was peripheral blood mononuclear cells (PBMCs), obtained when the disease was refractory, from a patient treated with antithyroid drugs. All receptors derive from a female donor with Graves disease.

In regard to this clonotype: This may arise from a read error, as a much more abundant clone is one base away. Written as DNA, the CDR3 is TGTGCCAGCAGCCCAACCGGGACAGAGAACACTGAAGCTTTCTTT. This sequence encodes CASSPTGTENTEAFF. The chain employs TRBV5-6 and TRBJ1-1; 7 bases align to TRBD1. Trimming took 4 bases from V and 1 from J; bases not matched to a gene: 7. Germline loops: CDR1 SGHDT, CDR2 YYEEEE. The length of the CDR3 is 15 residues.

This clonotype was counted a few times. The chain combines TRBV20-1 with TRBJ1-2, with D perhaps TRBD1 (5 bases). V shed 6 bases and J shed 0 bases, with 14 bases lying between them. The CDR3 contains 14 residues. Germline loops: CDR1 DFQATT, CDR2 SNEGSKA (reference sequence). CDR3 bases: TGCAGTGCCTCCGGGGGAGCAGCTAACTATGGCTACACCTTC. It encodes CSASGGAANYGYTF.

This clonotype was observed a handful of times. J is TRBJ2-3 and V is TRBV12-3 or TRBV12-4; 9 bases are a match to TRBD1. Germline trimming cut 5 bases from V and 0 bases from J; bases unmatched to any gene: 6. The CDR3 runs to 16 residues. Here the CDR3 DNA reads TGTGCCAGCAGTCCAGGACAGGGGTTAAGCACAGATACGCAGTATTTT. Amino acids: CASSPGQGLSTDTQYF.

This clonotype was observed a handful of times. The chain uses TRBV19 and TRBJ2-5, with TRBD2 identical over 10 bases. The CDR3 is made up of 15 amino acids. Losses at the gene ends were 8 bases for V and 2 bases for J; bases not matched to a gene: 8. Per the germline V gene, CDR1 is LNHDA and CDR2 is SQIVND (reference sequence). DNA for the CDR3: TGTGCCAGTCGGCCTAGCGGGAGTCGGCAAGAGACCCAGTACTTC. Translating gives CASRPSGSRQETQYF.

This clonotype was picked up a small number of times. The chain uses TRBV9 and TRBJ1-2, with D perhaps matching TRBD1 (6 bases). V was clipped by 6 bases and J by 2 bases, with 11 bases between them. Germline CDR1 is SGDLS and CDR2 is YYNGEE. The CDR3 is 13 residues long. The CDR3 region has the DNA TGTGCCAGCACCTCCGGGACAAACTATGGCTACACCTTC. It is translated as CASTSGTNYGYTF. The full variable domain, in which reference TRBV9 and TRBJ1-2 provide the parts outside the CDR3, is DSGVTQTPKHLITATGQRVTLRCSPRSGDLSVYWYQQSLDQGLQFLIQYYNGEERAKGNILERFSAQQFPDLHSELNLSSLELGDSALYFCASTSGTNYGYTFGSGTRLTVV.

As to this clonotype: A far larger clone is just one base off, so this is likely a read error. The chain joins TRBV7-2 to TRBJ1-1, with D possibly TRBD1 on 5 matching bases. CDR1 is SGHTA and CDR2 is FQGNSA in the germline V gene. Trimming cost V 6 bases and J 6 bases, with 17 bases left between them. This CDR3 spans 14 amino acids. The CDR3 region is CASSFQGVPAEAFF. The CDR3 DNA is TGTGCCAGCAGTTTCCAGGGAGTCCCCGCTGAAGCTTTCTTT.

This clonotype was recorded a few times. J is TRBJ1-1 and V is TRBV20-1; 11 nucleotides line up with TRBD1. Losses at the gene ends were 4 bases for V and 11 bases for J; bases not matched to a gene: 6. Germline CDR1 reads DFQATT; CDR2 reads SNEGSKA (reference sequence). The CDR3 is 12 residues long. CDR3 in amino acids: CSATGTGGGAFF. Written as DNA, the CDR3 is TGCAGTGCTACCGGGACAGGGGGGGGGGCTTTCTTT.

This clonotype was observed at least ten times. This sequence joins TRBV28 and TRBJ1-1; D gene ambiguous. Germline CDR1 MDHEN, CDR2 SYDVKM. V dropped 5 bases and J dropped 4 bases, with 8 bases sitting between them. The CDR3 totals 12 residues. The CDR3 region is CASSGMGTEAFF. The CDR3 DNA follows: TGTGCCAGCAGTGGTATGGGCACTGAAGCTTTCTTT.